The clone carrying this T cell receptor beta chain was seen many times. Its antigen is unknown. Trimming took 6 bases from V and 0 from J, leaving 15 bases between them. Germline CDR1 and CDR2: MDHEN and SYDVKM. CDR3 length: 16 amino acids. This specimen belongs to a study of regulatory T cells in long-lasting Graves disease. General study results and limits: Comparison showed that persistent patients shared more public clonotypes (fewer than 3,000) than new patients (nearly 1,000). Persistent disease preferred TRBV28, TRBJ1-2 and TRBJ2-5.

Building of the TCR beta libraries involved iRepertoire HTBI primers and Arm-PCR of CDR3 regions. In TCRdb, the multiplex PCR reads were re-called with MiXCR into one record per CDR3 protein. This table holds approximately 400,000 distinct CDR3 sequences, around 23% found once. Time point described: persistent/refractory GD, antithyroid drugs over 5 years with positive TRAb. RNA from PBMCs was the source of the TCR library. About 9.1 milliliters of peripheral blood went into EDTA tubes. The sequence came from a woman aged 40 to 55 with Graves disease. The chain links TRBV28 to TRBJ1-5; D is possibly TRBD1 (6 bases). The material was peripheral blood mononuclear cells (PBMCs), obtained when the disease was refractory, from a patient treated with antithyroid drugs. The DNA of the CDR3 is TGTGCCAGCAGACGACGCAGGGGAAATAGCAATCAGCCCCAGCATTTT. Its translation: CASRRRRGNSNQPQHF.